The 7 T cell receptor beta chains below were found in one sample sequenced in a study of shared clonotypes between healthy human individuals. Some clones are missing from TCRdb's copy, which holds only in-frame ones; the method was immunoSEQ multiplex PCR. In the table there are a few million clones, approximately 90% of which are singletons. The sequenced sample was naive CD4+ T cells sorted from blood. This sample's subset: CD45RA+ positively selected. The origin of the receptors is a man between 18 and 35 years old in good health.

J is TRBJ2-4 and V is TRBV11-2; 8 bases map to TRBD2. Germline-derived CDR1 and CDR2 are SGHAT and FQNNGV. V was clipped by 5 bases and J by 16 bases; unmatched bases: 10. This CDR3 contains 12 residues. CDR3: CASSPQAGVEYF. CDR3 sequence (DNA): TGTGCCAGCAGCCCCCAAGCGGGGGTGGAATACTTC.

The V call is TRBV14, the J call TRBJ1-3, with 8 bases fitting TRBD1. This CDR3 contains 15 residues. V was clipped by 4 bases and J by 3 bases; unmatched bases: 5. CDR1 is SGHDN, CDR2 FVKESK, per germline. This chain's CDR3 is CASSLGQGGGNTIYF. The CDR3 DNA follows: TGTGCCAGCAGCCTCGGACAGGGTGGTGGAAACACCATATATTTT. The full variable domain, completed using reference TRBV14 and TRBJ1-3, is EAGVTQFPSHSVIEKGQTVTLRCDPISGHDNLYWYRRVMGKEIKFLLHFVKESKQDESGMPNNRFLAERTGGTYSTLKVQPAELEDSGVYFCASSLGQGGGNTIYFGEGSWLTVV.

The chain carries TRBV27 and TRBJ2-7, with D possibly being TRBD2 (5 bases). CDR3 length equals 15 residues. CDR1 and CDR2 (germline): MNHEY, SMNVEV (reference sequence). The ends were cut back, 6 bases at V and 2 bases at J, with 17 bases in the middle. The DNA of the CDR3 is TGTGCCAGCAGCGAGACAACTAGGCCCCCCTACGAGCAGTACTTC. This translates into CASSETTRPPYEQYF.

This clone was seen a handful of times. This chain joins TRBV28 and TRBJ1-2, with D uncertain. CDR3 length: 13 residues. Per germline, CDR1 MDHEN and CDR2 SYDVKM. V was clipped by 3 bases and J by 2 bases, with 7 bases between them. CDR3 loop: CASSLSTNYGYTF. CDR3 coding DNA: TGTGCCAGCAGTTTGTCGACCAACTATGGCTACACCTTC.

This chain joins TRBV16 and TRBJ1-2; D may be TRBD1 (6 bases). There are 16 residues in the CDR3. Looked up from germline, CDR1 is KGHSY and CDR2 is FQNENV. Deletions cut 4 bases from V and 4 bases from J, with 19 bases between. The CDR3, as DNA: TGTGCCAGCAGCCTAAAACTCCAGGGGCTCTTCTATGGCTACACCTTC. This translates into CASSLKLQGLFYGYTF.

This chain's CDR3 is CASSPIRQGQETQYF. CDR3 DNA sequence: TGTGCCAGCTCACCGATAAGACAGGGCCAAGAGACCCAGTACTTC. This chain joins TRBV18 and TRBJ2-5; 7 nucleotides agree with TRBD1. The germline gives CDR1 KGHSH, CDR2 LQKENI. There are 15 residues in the CDR3. Trimming cost V 3 bases and J 1 base; bases outside gene matches: 5.

V is TRBV5-1 and J is TRBJ2-7; tentative D call: TRBD1 (6 bases). This CDR3 spans 14 amino acids. V lost 2 bases to trimming and J lost 5 bases, with 14 bases between them. Looked up from germline, CDR1 is SGHRS and CDR2 is YFSETQ. The CDR3 is CASSLVDRRHEQYF. CDR3 DNA: TGCGCCAGCAGCTTAGTAGACAGGAGGCACGAGCAGTACTTC.